The rows below give T cell receptor beta chains drawn from one sample of a study of T-cell memory formation after mild COVID-19. TCRdb itself ran the 5' RACE reads through MiXCR, one entry per CDR3 protein. The sample consists of about half a million distinct CDR3 sequences, approximately 18% of them appearing once. The sequenced sample was PBMCs or a T cell subset sorted from them (not recorded which). These receptors came from an adult woman who had mild COVID-19 (a few samples of this study predate the infection). Cell type and time point are not known. Each CDR3 is given with its conserved first and last residue. A D gene is named only where the DNA matches it firmly. Part of the rows lack a size; the others show once, few, many or a class for expanded clones.

abundance: few; d_gene: NA; j_gene: TRBJ2-7; v_gene: TRBV4-3; CDR3aa: CASSHETDYEQYF; CDR3nt: TGCGCCAGCAGCCACGAGACAGACTACGAGCAGTACTTC
abundance: few; d_gene: NA; j_gene: TRBJ2-2; v_gene: TRBV20-1; CDR3aa: CSARDARLGTGELFF; CDR3nt: TGCAGTGCTAGAGACGCCCGGTTGGGTACCGGGGAGCTGTTTTTT
abundance: NA; d_gene: TRBD1; j_gene: TRBJ2-7; v_gene: TRBV24-1; CDR3aa: CATSDPGTAPQYF; CDR3nt: TGTGCCACCAGTGACCCCGGGACAGCCCCTCAGTACTTC
abundance: NA; d_gene: NA; j_gene: TRBJ2-3; v_gene: TRBV2; CDR3aa: CASAGSTDTQYF; CDR3nt: TGTGCCAGCGCGGGGTCCACAGATACGCAGTATTTT
abundance: NA; d_gene: NA; j_gene: TRBJ2-2; v_gene: TRBV12-3/TRBV12-4; CDR3aa: CASSLGGSSGTGELFF; CDR3nt: TGTGCCAGCAGTCTAGGGGGTTCTTCGGGCACCGGGGAGCTGTTTTTT
abundance: NA; d_gene: NA; j_gene: TRBJ2-1; v_gene: TRBV5-1; CDR3aa: CASLRDSTDNEQFF; CDR3nt: TGCGCCAGCCTCCGGGACTCAACGGACAATGAGCAGTTCTTC
abundance: NA; d_gene: NA; j_gene: TRBJ2-1; v_gene: TRBV7-6; CDR3aa: CATQRKSPYNEQFF; CDR3nt: TGTGCCACCCAGCGGAAGAGCCCTTACAATGAGCAGTTCTTC
abundance: once; d_gene: TRBD1; j_gene: TRBJ1-5; v_gene: TRBV2; CDR3aa: CASSEARTGGVGQPQHF; CDR3nt: TGTGCCAGCAGTGAAGCGAGGACAGGGGGCGTCGGTCAGCCCCAGCATTTT
abundance: NA; d_gene: TRBD2; j_gene: TRBJ2-7; v_gene: TRBV12-3/TRBV12-4; CDR3aa: CASSLEAGTSVSYEQYF; CDR3nt: TGTGCCAGCAGTTTAGAGGCAGGGACTAGCGTGTCCTACGAGCAGTACTTC
abundance: NA; d_gene: TRBD1; j_gene: TRBJ1-2; v_gene: TRBV7-3; CDR3aa: CASSPETGYGYTF; CDR3nt: TGTGCCAGCAGCCCGGAGACAGGGTATGGCTACACCTTC
abundance: few; d_gene: TRBD1; j_gene: TRBJ1-2; v_gene: TRBV7-9; CDR3aa: CASSYRGPSGYTF; CDR3nt: TGTGCCAGCAGCTACAGGGGGCCGTCTGGCTACACCTTC
abundance: NA; d_gene: TRBD1; j_gene: TRBJ2-2; v_gene: TRBV12-3/TRBV12-4; CDR3aa: CASSRGQVANTGELFF; CDR3nt: TGTGCCAGCAGTCGAGGACAGGTCGCGAACACCGGGGAGCTGTTTTTT
abundance: NA; d_gene: NA; j_gene: TRBJ1-5; v_gene: TRBV30; CDR3aa: CAWSVRGPQHF; CDR3nt: TGTGCCTGGAGTGTACGGGGGCCCCAGCATTTT
abundance: NA; d_gene: TRBD1; j_gene: TRBJ2-2; v_gene: TRBV13; CDR3aa: CASSSSERTGANTGELFF; CDR3nt: TGTGCCAGCAGCTCCTCAGAACGGACAGGAGCGAACACCGGGGAGCTGTTTTTT
abundance: few; d_gene: TRBD1; j_gene: TRBJ1-2; v_gene: TRBV20-1; CDR3aa: CSATPYRQGAKGYTF; CDR3nt: TGCAGTGCTACCCCTTACCGACAGGGGGCAAAAGGCTACACCTTC
abundance: NA; d_gene: NA; j_gene: TRBJ1-1; v_gene: TRBV5-1; CDR3aa: CASTLGGGNTEAFF; CDR3nt: TGCGCCAGCACCCTCGGGGGGGGGAACACTGAAGCTTTCTTT
abundance: few; d_gene: NA; j_gene: TRBJ2-2; v_gene: TRBV9; CDR3aa: CASSVAGTANTGELFF; CDR3nt: TGTGCCAGCAGCGTAGCCGGGACGGCGAACACCGGGGAGCTGTTTTTT
abundance: NA; d_gene: TRBD1; j_gene: TRBJ1-1; v_gene: TRBV3-1; CDR3aa: CASSQTGSWNTEAFF; CDR3nt: TGTGCCAGCAGTCAGACAGGGTCATGGAACACTGAAGCTTTCTTT
abundance: few; d_gene: NA; j_gene: TRBJ2-3; v_gene: TRBV3-1; CDR3aa: CASSQGASTDTQYF; CDR3nt: TGTGCCAGCAGCCAAGGAGCCAGCACAGATACGCAGTATTTT